The TCR beta chain under discussion was sequenced for a study of blood T cell repertoires in COVID-19. Whole-study context: Specimens from acute and convalescent COVID-19 originated in the United States, Italy and Spain. Sample material is recorded as cDNA or gDNA derived from T cells, B-cell-depleted T cells, or PBMCs.

The germline V gene encodes CDR1 MNHEY and CDR2 SVGAGI. J gave up 2 bases and V 6 bases, and 3 bases lay outside the gene matches. This CDR3 has 13 amino acids. Authors' analysis steps: Reference gene primer amplification gave estimated nucleated cell counts. Method: immunoSEQ multiplex PCR; TCRdb's copy keeps in-frame clones and lacks some. V and J calls and clone size are as listed in that table; D and trimming were resolved from the DNA. The repertoire holds about 200,000 clones, with more than 75% as singletons. The V and J genes are TRBV6-5 and TRBJ1-1; the match to TRBD1 covers 7 bases. The TCR was taken from a man between 35 and 55 years old with active or convalescent COVID-19. Source material: peripheral blood. The CDR3 region is CASSNRGNTEAFF. In nucleotides, the CDR3 is TGTGCCAGCAGCAACAGGGGCAACACTGAAGCTTTCTTT.